What follows are 24 T cell receptor beta chains derived from one specimen sequenced in a study of blood T cell repertoires in COVID-19. The protocol was immunoSEQ multiplex PCR, while the TCRdb copy is restricted to in-frame clones and leaves out a portion. The table lists under 200,000 clones, roughly 80% of them singletons. Specimen: peripheral blood. These receptors were taken from a man between 65 and 85 years old with acute or convalescent COVID-19.

The rearrangement uses TRBV7-7 and TRBJ2-2, with TRBD2 matching over 8 bases. With V trimmed by 5 bases and J by 6 bases, 8 bases remained unmatched. This CDR3 region has 15 residues. Germline V gene data show CDR1 as SSHAT and CDR2 as FNYEAQ (reference sequence). The DNA of the CDR3 is TGTGCCAGCAGCCTTACTAACGGGGGGGCCGGGGAGCTGTTTTTT. Its protein is CASSLTNGGAGELFF.

The genes are TRBV27 and TRBJ2-7; D uncertain. CDR3 length: 16 amino acids. Trimming stripped 5 bases from V and 0 bases from J, with 17 bases between. Germline V gene lookup returns CDR1 MNHEY and CDR2 SMNVEV (reference sequence). The CDR3 reads CASSPSLGGSSYEQYF. Here the CDR3 DNA reads TGTGCCAGCAGTCCCTCTCTTGGCGGAAGCTCCTACGAGCAGTACTTC.

This clone has more than one count but fewer than ten. This chain connects TRBV3-1 (or the pseudogene TRBV3-2) to TRBJ1-2; tentative D call: TRBD1 (6 bases). The CDR3 has 13 residues. Germline values: CDR1 LGHDT, CDR2 YNNKEL (reference sequence). The V gene lost 2 bases and the J gene lost 6 bases, with 10 bases spanning the gap. The CDR3 nucleotides are TGTGCCAGCAGCCAACAAGGGGGACATGGCTACACCTTC. This encodes CASSQQGGHGYTF.

This clone was counted a few times. This chain connects TRBV28 to TRBJ2-7, with 10 bases identical to TRBD1. Germline lookup yields CDR1 MDHEN and CDR2 SYDVKM. The CDR3 extends over 15 amino acids. V was clipped by 6 bases and J by 5 bases; unmatched bases: 10. This CDR3 is CASSPPGTGANEQYF. CDR3 nucleotide sequence: TGTGCCAGCAGCCCGCCCGGGACAGGGGCCAACGAGCAGTACTTC.

The chain uses TRBV5-1 and TRBJ1-1; 8 nucleotides agree with TRBD1. CDR1 and CDR2 from the germline V gene are SGHRS and YFSETQ. The CDR3 sequence is 17 residues long. J gave up 1 base and V 0 bases, and 8 bases lay outside the gene matches. The CDR3 nucleotides read TGCGCCAGCAGCTTGGCAAGGCAGGGGGCGACGAACACTGAAGCTTTCTTT. This sequence encodes CASSLARQGATNTEAFF.

As concerns this clone: Other DNA sequences in this specimen translate into the identical CDR3. The chain combines TRBV7-2 with TRBJ2-1; D gene ambiguous. Deletions cut 1 base from V and 4 bases from J, with 5 bases between. CDR3 length equals 13 residues. The V gene's germline CDR1 is SGHTA and CDR2 FQGNSA. The CDR3, as DNA: TGTGCCAGCAGCTTAGGAGCTTACAATGAGCAGTTCTTC. This sequence encodes CASSLGAYNEQFF. Drawing the rest from reference TRBV7-2 and TRBJ2-1, the complete variable domain is GAGVSQSPSNKVTEKGKDVELRCDPISGHTALYWYRQSLGQGLEFLIYFQGNSAPDKSGLPSDRFSAERTGGSVSTLTIQRTQQEDSAVYLCASSLGAYNEQFFGPGTRLTVL.

This chain uses TRBV4-1 with TRBJ2-3, with TRBD1 matching over 10 bases. V dropped 3 bases and J dropped 6; count of bases not matched to a gene: 15. Germline V gives CDR1 MGHRA, CDR2 YSYEKL. The CDR3 consists of 18 residues. The CDR3 region has the DNA TGCGCCAGCAGCCACCCCGGGACTCGGACAGGGGGGAGGGATACGCAGTATTTT. Protein: CASSHPGTRTGGRDTQYF.

This chain connects TRBV11-2 to TRBJ1-5, with 10 bases fitting TRBD1. The germline V gene encodes CDR1 SGHAT and CDR2 FQNNGV. The CDR3 loop spans 14 amino acids. V dropped 3 bases and J dropped 8; count of bases not matched to a gene: 4. This chain's CDR3 is CASSLTGGVEPQHF. CDR3 DNA sequence: TGTGCCAGCAGCTTGACAGGGGGCGTGGAGCCCCAGCATTTT.

The V and J genes are TRBV7-3 and TRBJ2-2; 13 bases are shared with TRBD2. Germline CDR1 is SGHTA and CDR2 is FQGTGA. CDR3 length: 15 residues. The junction had 4 bases not matched to a gene; V was cut back by 5 bases and J by 7 bases. The CDR3 region is CASSRTSGSGGELFF. The CDR3 DNA sequence: TGTGCCAGCAGCAGGACTAGCGGGAGTGGCGGGGAGCTGTTTTTT.

The rearrangement links TRBV6-6 to TRBJ2-5, with TRBD2 identical over 9 bases. The CDR3 consists of 16 residues. V lost 6 bases, J lost 5 bases, and 13 bases stayed unmatched. The germline V gene encodes CDR1 MNHNY and CDR2 SVGAGI (reference sequence). The CDR3 reads CASSSKIAGVVETQYF. CDR3 in DNA: TGTGCCAGCAGCTCCAAAATAGCGGGAGTAGTCGAGACCCAGTACTTC.

The rearrangement joins TRBV11-2 to TRBJ2-1, with a weak D call TRBD1 (6 bases). V lost 4 bases and J 7 bases, leaving 8 bases between the germline ends. The germline CDR1 and CDR2 sequences are SGHAT and FQNNGV. This CDR3 has 12 residues. The CDR3 loop reads CASSSQGNEQFF. CDR3 nucleotide sequence: TGTGCCAGCAGCTCACAGGGTAATGAGCAGTTCTTC.

V gene TRBV7-2 combines with J gene TRBJ2-5; the D is unclear. This CDR3 comprises 12 residues. In germline, CDR1 is SGHTA, CDR2 FQGNSA. V shed 5 bases and J shed 7 bases, with 11 bases lying between them. CDR3 DNA: TGTGCCAGCAGCGCTGGGCCCGCGACCCAGTACTTC. This gives the protein CASSAGPATQYF.

This clone has just a few counts. The chain uses TRBV21-1 and TRBJ1-4; no check of the table's D call, TRBD1, against the DNA was made. TRBV21-1 is reported as a pseudogene. CDR3 length equals 17 residues. The CDR3 spells CASSKAGGRDRLEKLFF. As DNA, the CDR3 is TGTGCCAGCAGCAAAGCTGGGGGCCGGGACAGGCTTGAAAAACTGTTTTTT.

The chain recombines TRBV23-1 with TRBJ2-7; TRBD1 is a possible D gene (5 bases). TRBV23-1 is annotated as an ORF whose role is uncertain. The CDR3 is 12 amino acids. The V gene lost 6 bases and the J gene lost 4 bases, with 10 bases spanning the gap. The DNA of the CDR3 is TGCGCCAGCAGAGACAGCCTTTACGAGCAGTACTTC. This codes for CASRDSLYEQYF.

The genes are TRBV5-6 and TRBJ1-5; D not resolved. The CDR3 sequence is 14 residues long. CDR1 and CDR2 (germline): SGHDT, YYEEEE. Trimming took off 0 bases at V and 6 bases at J, with 10 bases between the two ends. CDR3 nucleotides: TGTGCCAGCAGCTTGGGTAGAATACTTCAGCCCCAGCATTTT. Translation: CASSLGRILQPQHF. Full variable domain (remainder filled in from reference TRBV5-6 and TRBJ1-5): DAGVTQSPTHLIKTRGQQVTLRCSPKSGHDTVSWYQQALGQGPQFIFQYYEEEERQRGNFPDRFSGHQFPNYSSELNVNALLLGDSALYLCASSLGRILQPQHFGDGTRLSIL.

This clone was seen a few times. J is TRBJ1-6 and V is TRBV24-1, with 7 nucleotides matching TRBD1. CDR3 length equals 13 residues. The V gene's germline CDR1 is KGHDR and CDR2 SFDVKD. V was clipped by 9 bases and J by 7 bases; unmatched bases: 5. This chain's CDR3 is CATRDSGNSPLHF. Here the CDR3 DNA reads TGTGCCACCCGGGACAGCGGGAATTCACCCCTCCACTTT.

The rearrangement joins TRBV30 to TRBJ1-1; 9 bases agree with TRBD1. Unmatched junction bases numbered 1, after V lost 3 bases and J lost 5 bases. This CDR3 has 12 residues. Germline V gives CDR1 GTSNPN, CDR2 SVGIG (reference sequence). CDR3 DNA: TGTGCCTGGAGCGACAGGGGGACTGAAGCTTTCTTT. Translating gives CAWSDRGTEAFF. The complete variable domain, with remaining parts taken from reference TRBV30 and TRBJ1-1, reads SQTIHQWPATLVQPVGSPLSLECTVEGTSNPNLYWYRQAAGRGLQLLFYSVGIGQISSEVPQNLSASRPQDRQFILSSKKLLLSDSGFYLCAWSDRGTEAFFGQGTRLTVV.

The V call is TRBV18, the J call TRBJ2-7, with 14 positions matching TRBD2. Germline lookup yields CDR1 KGHSH and CDR2 LQKENI. The CDR3 loop spans 15 amino acids. With 2 bases clipped from V and 7 bases from J, the junction kept 4 bases outside the gene matches. DNA for the CDR3: TGTGCCAGCTCACCAGCGACTAGCGGGGGGGAGGAGCAGTACTTC. It specifies CASSPATSGGEEQYF.

The chain joins TRBV5-4 to TRBJ1-2; unclear D gene. Germline CDR1 reads SGHNT; CDR2 reads YYREEE (reference sequence). This CDR3 region has 15 residues. Trimming took off 0 bases at V and 5 bases at J, with 14 bases between the two ends. The CDR3, as DNA: TGTGCCAGCAGCTTGGTCGGGGAACCCGAATATGGCTACACCTTC. Translated: CASSLVGEPEYGYTF. Full variable domain (remainder filled in from reference TRBV5-4 and TRBJ1-2): ETGVTQSPTHLIKTRGQQVTLRCSSQSGHNTVSWYQQALGQGPQFIFQYYREEENGRGNFPPRFSGLQFPNYSSELNVNALELDDSALYLCASSLVGEPEYGYTFGSGTRLTVV.

This clone has just a few counts. The rearrangement uses TRBV7-2 and TRBJ2-5; the D gene is possibly TRBD1 (6 bases). V lost 0 bases and J 1 base, leaving 12 bases between the germline ends. CDR3 size: 16 residues. Germline CDR1 and CDR2: SGHTA and FQGNSA. CDR3 sequence (DNA): TGTGCCAGCAGCTTAGCGCTTAGGACAGCCCAAGAGACCCAGTACTTC. This codes for CASSLALRTAQETQYF. The complete variable domain, with remaining parts taken from reference TRBV7-2 and TRBJ2-5, reads GAGVSQSPSNKVTEKGKDVELRCDPISGHTALYWYRQSLGQGLEFLIYFQGNSAPDKSGLPSDRFSAERTGGSVSTLTIQRTQQEDSAVYLCASSLALRTAQETQYFGPGTRLLVL.

This sequence joins TRBV5-4 and TRBJ2-5, with D possibly TRBD2 on 7 matching bases. The CDR3 runs 14 residues. The V end was cut by 2 bases, the J end by 2 bases, with 10 bases between. The germline CDR1 and CDR2 sequences are SGHNT and YYREEE (reference sequence). CDR3 in amino acids: CASSLAGTQETQYF. The DNA of the CDR3 is TGTGCCAGCAGCTTAGCGGGGACACAAGAGACCCAGTACTTC.

The V call is TRBV29-1, the J call TRBJ1-1; D gene unclear. V was cut by 7 bases and J by 1 base, with 10 bases left in between. CDR3 length: 12 residues. CDR1 and CDR2 from the germline V gene are SQVTM and ANQGSEA. CDR3 bases: TGCAGCGGCCGAACGGGGAACACTGAAGCTTTCTTT. As protein: CSGRTGNTEAFF.

J is TRBJ1-4 and V is TRBV6-5; TRBD1 is a possible D gene (5 bases). V gave up 2 bases and J gave up 4 bases, with 14 bases separating them. Germline V gene lookup returns CDR1 MNHEY and CDR2 SVGAGI. This CDR3 spans 16 amino acids. CDR3 protein: CASSYGGTGGNEKLFF. Here the CDR3 DNA reads TGTGCCAGCAGTTACGGTGGTACGGGGGGTAATGAAAAACTGTTTTTT.

The V gene is TRBV9, the J gene TRBJ1-2; 9 bases map to TRBD1. There are 13 residues in the CDR3. Germline CDR1 and CDR2: SGDLS and YYNGEE. The V segment lost 4 bases and the J segment 5 bases; nucleotides outside the gene matches: 3. CDR3 loop: CASSPDRGYGYTF. Written as DNA, the CDR3 is TGTGCCAGCAGCCCCGACAGGGGGTATGGCTACACCTTC. Full variable domain (missing parts from reference TRBV9 and TRBJ1-2): DSGVTQTPKHLITATGQRVTLRCSPRSGDLSVYWYQQSLDQGLQFLIQYYNGEERAKGNILERFSAQQFPDLHSELNLSSLELGDSALYFCASSPDRGYGYTFGSGTRLTVV.